A single sample is the source of the 5 T cell receptor beta chains below, sequenced in a study of blood T cells in healthy people across ages (dated by TCRdb to 2013 to 2016). Library preparation was by 5' RACE. These reads were obtained on an Illumina HiSeq 2500. A second PCR of about 7 to 12 cycles was run with a J-beta primer mix and a sample-barcoded 5' primer. TCRdb passed the public sequencing reads through fastp at Q25 and MiXCR, retaining productive beta sequences. Identical CDR3 proteins give one entry, which carries the most common genes and DNA. Across this sample there are around 800,000 distinct CDR3 sequences, with roughly 53% seen only once. Approximately 40% of the sample comes from the top ten. The sample consisted of blood. The receptors here all came from a man of 80 years or more in good health.

The chain recombines TRBV7-2 with TRBJ2-5, with D unclear. Trimming stripped 5 bases from V and 3 bases from J, with 10 bases between. This CDR3 region has 13 residues. The germline V gene has CDR1 SGHTA and CDR2 FQGNSA. The CDR3 region has the DNA TGTGCCAGCAGCGTAGATACAGAAGAGACCCAGTACTTC. Protein sequence: CASSVDTEETQYF.

The J gene is TRBJ1-2, the V gene TRBV20-1; possible D gene TRBD1, 5 bases. This CDR3 has 14 residues. Germline V gene sequence: CDR1 DFQATT, CDR2 SNEGSKA (reference sequence). V lost 0 bases and J lost 7, with 15 bases in between. As DNA, the CDR3 is TGCAGTGCTAGAGAGGGAGGGGCCTCCGGTGGCTACACCTTC. This codes for CSAREGGASGGYTF.

The chain recombines TRBV5-1 with TRBJ2-1; 9 bases line up with TRBD2. The CDR3 length is 17 residues. V lost 0 bases to trimming and J lost 7 bases; unmatched junction nucleotides: 11. The V gene's germline CDR1 is SGHRS and CDR2 YFSETQ. Here the CDR3 DNA reads TGCGCCAGCAGCTTGGGTATGGTAGCGGGAGCTGGGAATGAGCAGTTCTTC. This sequence encodes CASSLGMVAGAGNEQFF.

This clonotype was counted a few times. The chain is built from TRBV2 and TRBJ1-1; 7 bases align to TRBD1. This CDR3 region has 14 residues. Per the germline V gene, CDR1 is SNHLY and CDR2 is FYNNEI. J lost 1 base, V lost 7 bases, and 6 bases had no gene match. CDR3 coding DNA: TGTGCCAGCATTCTAGGACAGGCGAACACTGAAGCTTTCTTT. Translated, it gives CASILGQANTEAFF.

As for this clonotype: A junction end diverges from the germline sequence, so it may reflect a read error. This sequence joins TRBV11-2 and TRBJ2-7; no clear D. The end of the DNA aligns better with TRBJ2-5, so the J call may be wrong. CDR1 is SGHAT and CDR2 is FQNNGV in the germline V gene. The CDR3 is 12 amino acids. The CDR3 bases are TGTGCCAGCAACTTAGTACGAAAGACCCAGTACTTC. Its protein is CASNLVRKTQYF.